This T cell receptor (beta chain) is drawn from a study of shared clonotypes between healthy human individuals. Regarding this clone: Its target is not known.

The CDR3 contains 14 residues. Germline V gene sequence: CDR1 MNHNY, CDR2 SVGAGI (reference sequence). V dropped 5 bases and J dropped 7 bases, with 12 bases sitting between them. Generated by immunoSEQ multiplex PCR, the TCRdb table keeps only in-frame clones and is missing some. The table lists roughly 2.4 million clones, approximately 94% of them singletons. Study-wide results and limits: Sharing across a handful of donors was seen in 4% to 6.5% of naive CD4 clonotypes.

This chain uses TRBV6-6 with TRBJ1-6; D may be TRBD1 (5 bases). The TCR sequence derives from a young man in good health. Sequenced input: naive CD4+ T cells sorted from blood. As to subset: CD45RA+ positively selected. CDR3 bases: TGTGCCAGCAGTCAGGGTGGTTCCAATTCACCCCTCCACTTT. Its translation: CASSQGGSNSPLHF.